Below are 23 T cell receptor beta chains sequenced from a single sample in a study of cytomegalovirus exposure and HLA in healthy donors. Sequenced by immunoSEQ multiplex PCR; TCRdb stores in-frame clones only, minus some. The repertoire holds some 90,000 clones, with about 96% as singletons. Sequenced input: PBMCs. The origin of the receptors is a man aged 18 to 30 in good health and CMV-seronegative.

The J gene is TRBJ1-2, the V gene TRBV18; 7 bases line up with TRBD1. J lost 3 bases, V lost 5 bases, and 3 bases had no gene match. The CDR3 extends over 13 amino acids. Per germline, CDR1 KGHSH and CDR2 LQKENI. CDR3 loop: CASSVGQDYGYTF. Here the CDR3 DNA reads TGTGCCAGCTCAGTTGGACAGGACTATGGCTACACCTTC.

V gene TRBV10-3 combines with J gene TRBJ2-1; TRBD2 matches 11 bases. Germline V gene sequence: CDR1 ENHRY, CDR2 SYGVKD. Trimming removed 6 bases from V and 6 bases from J; junction bases left unmatched: 7. The CDR3 is 15 residues long. In nucleotides, the CDR3 is TGTGCCATCAGGGTTTCGGGACTAGCGGTCAATGAGCAGTTCTTC. The encoded protein is CAIRVSGLAVNEQFF.

The V gene is TRBV28, the J gene TRBJ2-5; TRBD1 agrees at 9 bases. The V and J ends lost 6 bases and 1 base, in that order; junction bases with no gene match: 3. The CDR3 length is 14 residues. Germline V gives CDR1 MDHEN, CDR2 SYDVKM. The CDR3 region has the DNA TGTGCCAGCAGGGGGACAGGGCGCCAAGAGACCCAGTACTTC. Encoded protein: CASRGTGRQETQYF.

For the CDR3, the DNA is TGTGCCAGCAGCCCCGTGGGATCCAGCGGGAGTGCTGGCGAGCAGTACTTC. It is translated as CASSPVGSSGSAGEQYF. V is TRBV7-6 and J is TRBJ2-7; 8 bases align to TRBD2. This CDR3 spans 17 amino acids. Trimming took 5 bases from V and 6 from J; bases not matched to a gene: 18. Germline CDR1 and CDR2: SGHVS and FNYEAQ.

The chain uses TRBV19 and TRBJ2-1; 11 bases align to TRBD2. Germline V CDR1 and CDR2: LNHDA, SQIVND (reference sequence). Trimming at V came to 5 bases and at J to 8 bases, leaving 5 bases not matched to a gene. The length of the CDR3 is 14 residues. Written as DNA, the CDR3 is TGTGCCAGTAGTTATAGCGGGAGGGGGCATGAGCAGTTCTTC. Translated, it gives CASSYSGRGHEQFF.

This chain connects TRBV7-9 to TRBJ2-5; 8 bases map to TRBD2. The V gene's germline CDR1 is SEHNR and CDR2 FQNEAQ (reference sequence). This CDR3 region has 15 residues. J gave up 2 bases and V 5 bases, and 7 bases lay outside the gene matches. For the CDR3, the DNA is TGTGCCAGCAGCCACCGGGCTAGCGGGCAAGAGACCCAGTACTTC. It yields the protein CASSHRASGQETQYF.

This clone appeared a single time. The J gene is TRBJ1-4, the V gene TRBV28, with TRBD1 identical over 7 bases. Germline V gives CDR1 MDHEN, CDR2 SYDVKM. The trim removed 6 bases at V and 2 bases at J, leaving 3 bases unmatched. CDR3 size: 14 residues. DNA for the CDR3: TGTGCCAGCAGCCCAGGGGGTACTAATGAAAAACTGTTTTTT. Encoded protein: CASSPGGTNEKLFF.

This clone was observed a handful of times. This sequence joins TRBV29-1 and TRBJ1-2; D unresolved. The CDR3 runs to 13 residues. Trimming took 5 bases from V and 5 from J, leaving 15 bases between them. Germline V gene lookup returns CDR1 SQVTM and CDR2 ANQGSEA. DNA for the CDR3: TGCAGCGTTTCCCTGGCAGGACTATATGGCTACACCTTC. This encodes CSVSLAGLYGYTF.

The V gene is TRBV5-8, the J gene TRBJ2-6; possible D gene TRBD2, 5 bases. Trimming removed 1 base at V and 2 bases at J, with 13 bases between. CDR1 and CDR2 from the germline V gene are SGHTS and YDEGEE. The CDR3 contains 17 residues. The CDR3 region has the DNA TGTGCCAGCAGCTTGTGGATGGAGCGGCCTGGGGCCAACGTCCTGACTTTC. This encodes CASSLWMERPGANVLTF. The full variable domain, with the rest looked up from reference TRBV5-8 and TRBJ2-6, is EAGVTQSPTHLIKTRGQQATLRCSPISGHTSVYWYQQALGLGLQFLLWYDEGEERNRGNFPPRFSGRQFPNYSSELNVNALELEDSALYLCASSLWMERPGANVLTFGAGSRLTVL.

J is TRBJ2-1 and V is TRBV9; TRBD2 aligns across 8 bases. Germline CDR1 and CDR2: SGDLS and YYNGEE. With V trimmed by 0 bases and J by 6 bases, 8 bases remained unmatched. The CDR3 covers 16 residues. CDR3 coding DNA: TGTGCCAGCAGCGTAGCTTTGGCGGGAGGCCTCAATGAGCAGTTCTTC. It codes for CASSVALAGGLNEQFF.

The chain employs TRBV5-1 and TRBJ2-7, with TRBD1 matching over 8 bases. Germline CDR1 reads SGHRS; CDR2 reads YFSETQ. This CDR3 contains 16 residues. The junction had 9 bases not matched to a gene; V was cut back by 0 bases and J by 4 bases. In DNA, the CDR3 is TGCGCCAGCAGCTTGGCTGAGGACAGGGAAAGTTACGAGCAGTACGTC. Encoded protein: CASSLAEDRESYEQYV.

The V and J genes are TRBV18 and TRBJ1-5, with a weak D call TRBD1 (6 bases). Germline lookup yields CDR1 KGHSH and CDR2 LQKENI. This CDR3 region has 14 residues. Trimming removed 6 bases at V and 6 bases at J, with 15 bases between. The CDR3 region has the DNA TGTGCCAGCTCCCAGCAGGGGTGGGCTCAGCCCCAGCATTTT. The encoded protein is CASSQQGWAQPQHF.

DNA of the CDR3: TGTGCCACCAGCAGAGGTAGCGGAAAAGGGCAAGAGACCCAGTACTTC. Translation gives CATSRGSGKGQETQYF. V and J are TRBV15 and TRBJ2-5, with a tentative D call TRBD2 (6 bases). V shed 1 base and J shed 2 bases, with 14 bases lying between them. Germline loops: CDR1 LNHNV, CDR2 YYDKDF (reference sequence). This CDR3 region has 16 residues.

The CDR3 protein is CASSVDDGGTIYF. CDR3 coding DNA: TGTGCCAGCAGCGTAGATGATGGAGGCACCATATATTTT. The chain carries TRBV9 and TRBJ1-3, with no clear D. The CDR3 has 13 residues. Germline CDR1 SGDLS, CDR2 YYNGEE. V was clipped by 0 bases and J by 9 bases, with 10 bases between them.

The CDR3 DNA reads as TGCGCCAGCAGCACCCGGACAGGGGGCGACGGGTCGTCCCTCCACTTT. This gives the protein CASSTRTGGDGSSLHF. The chain has TRBV5-1 and TRBJ1-6, with 11 bases fitting TRBD1. The CDR3 has 16 amino acids. Germline trimming cut 4 bases from V and 14 bases from J; bases unmatched to any gene: 14. Germline V gene sequence: CDR1 SGHRS, CDR2 YFSETQ.

The chain combines TRBV5-1 with TRBJ2-7; the D is unclear. Germline CDR1 reads SGHRS; CDR2 reads YFSETQ. The V end lost 4 bases, the J end lost 10 bases, and 9 bases lay between the germline ends. The CDR3 runs to 10 residues. The CDR3 bases are TGCGCCAGCAGCACCCGAGAACAGTACTTC. Translating it yields CASSTREQYF.

The gene calls are TRBV5-1 and TRBJ2-2; 11 bases line up with TRBD2. Germline values: CDR1 SGHRS, CDR2 YFSETQ. This CDR3 has 19 residues. V trimming: 2 bases; J trimming: 4 bases; junction bases outside the gene matches: 13. The CDR3 DNA is TGCGCCAGCAGCTTCCTAAGGCCACTAGCGGGAGTTACCACCGGGGAGCTGTTTTTT. It translates to CASSFLRPLAGVTTGELFF.

V and J are TRBV5-1 and TRBJ2-1; no clear D. CDR3 length: 15 residues. Germline V CDR1 and CDR2: SGHRS, YFSETQ. Trimming took off 1 base at V and 0 bases at J, with 8 bases between the two ends. The CDR3 bases are TGCGCCAGCAGCTTGTTCTTGAGCTCCTACAATGAGCAGTTCTTC. The encoded protein is CASSLFLSSYNEQFF.

The chain couples TRBV7-9 to TRBJ2-3, with 8 nucleotides matching TRBD2. The CDR3 sequence is 16 residues long. Germline V lookup: CDR1 SEHNR, CDR2 FQNEAQ (reference sequence). Unmatched junction bases numbered 8, after V lost 0 bases and J lost 6 bases. CDR3: CASSLALRREEDTQYF. The CDR3 DNA reads TGTGCCAGCAGCTTAGCGCTAAGGCGGGAGGAGGATACGCAGTATTTT.

This rearrangement joins TRBV7-9 to TRBJ2-1, with TRBD2 identical over 9 bases. The CDR3 has 16 amino acids. Trimming cost V 1 base and J 6 bases; bases outside gene matches: 7. Germline CDR1 is SEHNR and CDR2 is FQNEAQ (reference sequence). CDR3 in amino acids: CASSLVLAGGINEQFF. CDR3 in DNA: TGTGCCAGCAGCTTAGTTTTGGCGGGAGGGATCAATGAGCAGTTCTTC.

V gene TRBV29-1 combines with J gene TRBJ2-4, with D possibly TRBD2 on 5 matching bases. CDR1 and CDR2 (germline): SQVTM, ANQGSEA. The CDR3 extends over 12 amino acids. Trimming stripped 3 bases from V and 9 bases from J, with 12 bases between. DNA for the CDR3: TGCAGCGTTGATACTGGACTCAGCATTCAGTACTTC. Its protein is CSVDTGLSIQYF.

V gene TRBV19 combines with J gene TRBJ2-1; 13 positions agree with TRBD2. The V gene's germline CDR1 is LNHDA and CDR2 SQIVND (reference sequence). With 6 bases clipped from V and 7 bases from J, the junction kept 3 bases outside the gene matches. The CDR3 loop spans 14 amino acids. The CDR3 here is CASRWTSGSNEQFF. In DNA form, the CDR3 reads TGTGCCAGTAGATGGACTAGCGGGAGTAATGAGCAGTTCTTC.

In nucleotides, the CDR3 is TGTGCCAGCGAACGGGGGTCGGACTACGAGCAGTACTTC. Its translation is CASERGSDYEQYF. This rearrangement joins TRBV6-1 to TRBJ2-7, with D possibly matching TRBD2 (6 bases). This CDR3 region has 13 residues. The V and J ends lost 8 bases and 3 bases respectively, with 14 bases between them. From germline, CDR1 is MNHNS and CDR2 SASEGT.